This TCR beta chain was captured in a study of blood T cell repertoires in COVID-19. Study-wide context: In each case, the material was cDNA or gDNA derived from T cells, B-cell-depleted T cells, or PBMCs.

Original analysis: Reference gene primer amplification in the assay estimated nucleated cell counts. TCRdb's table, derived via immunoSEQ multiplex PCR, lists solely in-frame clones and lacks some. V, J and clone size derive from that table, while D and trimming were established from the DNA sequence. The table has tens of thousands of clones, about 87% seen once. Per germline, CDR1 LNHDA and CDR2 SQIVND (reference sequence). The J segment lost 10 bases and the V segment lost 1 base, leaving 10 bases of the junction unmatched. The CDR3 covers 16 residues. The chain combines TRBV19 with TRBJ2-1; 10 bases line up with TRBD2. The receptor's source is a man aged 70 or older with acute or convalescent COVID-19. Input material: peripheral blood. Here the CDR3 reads CASSIGASGRKDEQFF. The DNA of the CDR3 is TGTGCCAGTAGTATAGGGGCTAGCGGGAGAAAAGACGAGCAGTTCTTC.